What follows is one T cell receptor (beta chain) and its context. This clone was seen only once. What this receptor recognizes is not known. No much larger clonotype is one base removed from it; base qualities were not supplied. The data are from a study of blood T cell repertoires in COVID-19 (dated by TCRdb to the early 2020s). For the study in its entirety: Collaborator samples came from the United States, Italy and Spain and covered acute and convalescent phases of COVID-19. Sample metadata almost always included a de-identified subject ID, COVID-19 status, age in years and sex. The prospective study material was composed of cDNA or gDNA derived from T cells, B-cell-depleted T cells, or PBMCs. The samples were drawn from two sources: the first 160 participants of the ongoing ImmuneRACE study, and 950 to 1,500 subjects contributed by 6 global collaborators. The repertoires were released in a freely available public database meant as a resource for research on the immune response to SARS-CoV-2. Where HLA class I and class II types were available, the types were taken from metadata supplied by the sample provider, not from assay-based typing. The dataset comprised deeply sampled blood TCRbeta repertoires from subjects exposed to, actively infected with, or recovered from COVID-19. Points the paper makes about the study in general: The quantity of clinical and demographic metadata differed by source and by participant and was supplied without curation.

Participants in the prospective study were aged roughly 18 to 89 years, lived in approximately 26 United States geographic areas, and enrolled through a virtual design. Cohort assignment in the prospective study relied on participant-reported clinical history from a screening survey and a study questionnaire. For ImmuneRACE Cohort 3, a participant was defined as recovered based on two consecutive negative NP/OP PCR tests, clearance by a healthcare professional, or resolution of symptoms. In the prospective study, mobile phlebotomists collected whole blood, serum and a nasopharyngeal or oropharyngeal swab from each participant. Prospective study participants could optionally give additional blood draws and questionnaires over an approximately 2-month period. Before DNA extraction, prospective study blood samples were shipped either frozen or at room temperature. TCRbeta CDR3 regions were amplified from genomic DNA using the immunoSEQ Assay, a bias-controlled multiplex PCR. In the paper's pipeline: Nucleated cell counts per sample were estimated from amplification of reference gene primers within the assay. Sequence reads were collapsed and filtered to measure the absolute abundance of every unique TCRbeta CDR3 rearrangement. For each sample, productive Simpson clonality was calculated as the square root of Simpson's diversity index across productive rearrangements. TCRdb limited this immuneACCESS table to in-frame rearrangements with V and J called. A share of clones is missing; checked studies link under half to unresolved V genes, and the rest is unexplained. The DNA gave D and trimming, while V, J and clone size come from that table. This sample holds hundreds of thousands of clones; about 88% were observed only once. The ten most abundant clones make up around a tenth of the sample.

The germline V and J ends show losses of 0 bases and 1 base respectively, and no gene match explains 1 base of the junction. CDR1 and CDR2 (SGDLS, YYNGEE) derive from the germline V gene. The CDR3 runs 15 residues from the cysteine to the phenylalanine. Just the 45-base CDR3 DNA is kept, in frame starting at base 1. This TCR came from a woman in her thirties or forties who had recovered from COVID-19. Material: PBMCs or T cells enriched from blood (not recorded which). The chain employs TRBV9 and TRBJ1-5, with TRBD1 identical over 7 junction bases. CDR3 region: CASSVGTGSNQPQHF. The DNA sequence follows: TGTGCCAGCAGCGTAGGGACAGGCAGCAATCAGCCCCAGCATTTT.